These 3 T cell receptor beta chains came from one sample sequenced in a study of blood T cell repertoires in COVID-19. Libraries were prepared by immunoSEQ multiplex PCR; TCRdb keeps only in-frame clonotypes and omits some of them. This table holds approximately 230,000 clones, around 86% found once. Sequencing was performed on PBMCs or T cells enriched from blood (not recorded which). The source of these receptors is a man aged 40-55 years who had recovered from COVID-19.

The chain couples TRBV7-9 to TRBJ2-5, with TRBD1 matching over 12 bases. J was trimmed by 5 bases and V by 5 bases; bases with no gene match: 9. Germline V gives CDR1 SEHNR, CDR2 FQNEAQ (reference sequence). The CDR3 runs to 16 residues. CDR3 amino acids: CASSPGTGGGGETQYF. The CDR3 DNA reads as TGTGCCAGCAGCCCAGGGACAGGGGGCGGTGGGGAGACCCAGTACTTC.

The chain recombines TRBV5-1 with TRBJ2-3; 12 bases agree with TRBD1. J lost 6 bases, V lost 3 bases, and 8 bases had no gene match. In germline, CDR1 is SGHRS, CDR2 YFSETQ. The CDR3 is made up of 16 amino acids. The CDR3: CASSSDGTGGGDTQYF. CDR3 coding DNA: TGCGCCAGCAGCTCGGACGGGACAGGGGGCGGTGATACGCAGTATTTT. The full variable domain, with the rest looked up from reference TRBV5-1 and TRBJ2-3, is KAGVTQTPRYLIKTRGQQVTLSCSPISGHRSVSWYQQTPGQGLQFLFEYFSETQRNKGNFPGRFSGRQFSNSRSEMNVSTLELGDSALYLCASSSDGTGGGDTQYFGPGTRLTVL.

The CDR3 spells CASRQGLSNEKLFF. The CDR3 nucleotides are TGTGCCAGCAGACAGGGGCTTTCTAATGAAAAACTGTTTTTT. The V and J genes are TRBV28 and TRBJ1-4, with 7 bases that match TRBD1. V lost 6 bases, J lost 3 bases, and 4 bases stayed unmatched. This CDR3 spans 14 amino acids. Germline V gene data show CDR1 as MDHEN and CDR2 as SYDVKM.